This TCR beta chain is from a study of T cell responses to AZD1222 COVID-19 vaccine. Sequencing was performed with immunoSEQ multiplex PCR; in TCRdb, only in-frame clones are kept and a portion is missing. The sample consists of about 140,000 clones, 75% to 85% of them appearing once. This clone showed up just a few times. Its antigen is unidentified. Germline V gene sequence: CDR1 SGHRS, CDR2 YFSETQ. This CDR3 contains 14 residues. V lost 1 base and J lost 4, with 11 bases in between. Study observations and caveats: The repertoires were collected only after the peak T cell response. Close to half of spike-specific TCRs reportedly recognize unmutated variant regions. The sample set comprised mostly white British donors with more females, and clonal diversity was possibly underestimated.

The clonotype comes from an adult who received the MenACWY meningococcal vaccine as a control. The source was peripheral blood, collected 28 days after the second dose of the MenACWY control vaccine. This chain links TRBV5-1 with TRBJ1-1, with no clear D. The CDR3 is CASSLRVIGTEAFF. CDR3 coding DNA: TGCGCCAGCAGCTTGCGGGTGATTGGCACTGAAGCTTTCTTT.